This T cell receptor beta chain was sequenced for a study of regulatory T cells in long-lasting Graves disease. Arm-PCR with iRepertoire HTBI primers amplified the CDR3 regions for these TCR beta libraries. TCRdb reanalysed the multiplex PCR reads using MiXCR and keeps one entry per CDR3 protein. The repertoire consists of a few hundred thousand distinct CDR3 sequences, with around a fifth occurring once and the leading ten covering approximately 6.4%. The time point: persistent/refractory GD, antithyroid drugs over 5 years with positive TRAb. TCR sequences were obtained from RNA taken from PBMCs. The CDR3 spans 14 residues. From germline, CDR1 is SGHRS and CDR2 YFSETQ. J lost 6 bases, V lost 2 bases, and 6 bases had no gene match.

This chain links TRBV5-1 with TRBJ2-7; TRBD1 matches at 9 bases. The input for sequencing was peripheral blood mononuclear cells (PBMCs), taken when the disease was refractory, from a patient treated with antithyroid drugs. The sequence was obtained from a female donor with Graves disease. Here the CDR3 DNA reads TGCGCCAGCAGCTTTGGGACAGGGACCCTCGAGCAGTACTTC. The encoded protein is CASSFGTGTLEQYF.